This is a list of T cell receptor beta chains from one sample in a study of blood T cells in healthy people across ages. TCRdb re-called the 5' RACE reads through MiXCR, storing one row per CDR3 protein. Here the sample spans roughly 1.4 million distinct CDR3 sequences, 59% being singletons. The sequenced material came from blood. Every receptor here comes from a man aged 18 to 30 in good health. Each CDR3 is given with its conserved first and last residue. A D gene is named only where the DNA matches it firmly. Only part of the rows carry a size: once, few, many, or a class if the clone is expanded.

clone_size	d_call	v_call	j_call	cdr3_aa	cdr3_nt
.	.	TRBV24-1	TRBJ2-1	CATSGGLPDGNEQFF	TGTGCCACCAGTGGTGGGCTCCCTGACGGGAATGAGCAGTTCTTC
.	.	TRBV12-5	TRBJ1-3	CASGLRSGISGNTIYF	TGTGCTAGTGGTTTGAGGTCAGGAATCTCTGGAAACACCATATATTTT
.	.	TRBV3-1	TRBJ2-7	CASSQELGDYEQYF	TGTGCCAGCAGCCAAGAGTTGGGTGACTACGAGCAGTACTTC
.	.	TRBV20-1	TRBJ1-5	CSARAREYDQPQHF	TGCAGTGCTAGAGCGCGGGAGTACGATCAGCCCCAGCATTTT
few	.	TRBV28	TRBJ2-5	CASSFGSGLSWTQYF	TGTGCCAGCAGTTTTGGGTCCGGTCTCTCGTGGACCCAGTACTTC
.	.	TRBV6-5	TRBJ1-2	CASRPEWGTYGYTF	TGTGCCAGCAGACCGGAGTGGGGGACCTATGGCTACACCTTC
few	TRBD2	TRBV4-1	TRBJ2-1	CASSQRGDEQFF	TGCGCCAGCAGCCAACGGGGGGATGAGCAGTTCTTC
few	.	TRBV20-1	TRBJ1-1	CSARDLKTYTEAFF	TGCAGTGCTAGAGATCTAAAGACCTACACTGAAGCTTTCTTT
.	.	TRBV24-1	TRBJ2-1	CATSDGTGYNEQFF	TGTGCCACCAGTGACGGAACAGGATACAATGAGCAGTTCTTC
.	TRBD2	TRBV4-1	TRBJ2-1	CASRESFGTTNNEQFF	TGCGCCAGCAGGGAGAGTTTCGGGACTACTAACAATGAGCAGTTCTTC
.	.	TRBV11-2	TRBJ2-5	CASSHLEKGTGGRAETQYF	TGTGCCAGCAGCCATCTAGAGAAAGGTACCGGCGGACGGGCAGAGACCCAGTACTTC
.	.	TRBV5-1	TRBJ2-2	CASSFDRGTGELFF	TGCGCCAGCAGCTTCGACAGAGGGACCGGGGAGCTGTTTTTT
.	.	TRBV6-2/TRBV6-3	TRBJ1-2	CASSPELESYGYTF	TGTGCCAGCAGCCCGGAGCTAGAAAGCTATGGCTACACCTTC
.	.	TRBV4-2	TRBJ2-7	CASSQVSTTGLLSSYEQYF	TGTGCCAGCAGCCAAGTTTCCACCACAGGACTCCTGAGCTCCTACGAGCAGTACTTC
.	.	TRBV24-1	TRBJ2-5	CATAAQETQYF	TGTGCCACCGCCGCTCAAGAGACCCAGTACTTC
.	.	TRBV29-1	TRBJ2-1	CSARRNEQFF	TGCAGCGCTCGCAGGAATGAGCAGTTCTTC
once	.	TRBV20-1	TRBJ2-7	CSATSRDDEQYF	TGCAGTGCTACCTCGCGGGACGACGAGCAGTACTTC
many	TRBD2	TRBV20-1	TRBJ2-7	CSAMETSPYEQYF	TGCAGTGCGATGGAGACTAGCCCCTACGAGCAGTACTTC
.	.	TRBV4-2	TRBJ2-1	CASSQEPQRASYNEQFF	TGTGCCAGCAGCCAAGAGCCGCAGCGAGCATCCTACAATGAGCAGTTCTTC
.	TRBD1	TRBV7-9	TRBJ2-5	CASNPYDRGLGEQYF	TGTGCCAGCAACCCCTACGACAGGGGCTTGGGGGAGCAGTACTTC
.	TRBD1	TRBV10-2	TRBJ1-6	CASTDFPGQPNSPLHF	TGCGCCAGCACCGATTTTCCGGGACAGCCTAATTCACCCCTCCACTTT
once	.	TRBV6-2/TRBV6-3	TRBJ1-6	CASPRGHSYNSPLHF	TGTGCCAGCCCCCGCGGTCACTCCTATAATTCACCCCTCCACTTT
.	TRBD2	TRBV29-1	TRBJ2-7	CSASGTSVYNEQYF	TGCAGCGCATCCGGGACTAGCGTTTACAATGAGCAGTACTTC
few	TRBD2	TRBV15	TRBJ2-3	CATSSFGGGATDTQYF	TGTGCCACCAGCAGTTTTGGCGGGGGGGCGACAGATACGCAGTATTTT
.	TRBD2	TRBV4-1	TRBJ2-7	CASSQGSGGPYEQYF	TGCGCCAGCAGCCAAGGTAGCGGGGGCCCCTACGAGCAGTACTTC
.	.	TRBV13	TRBJ2-4	CASSLGLGENIQYF	TGTGCCAGCAGCTTAGGGCTGGGGGAAAACATTCAGTACTTC
few	TRBD1	TRBV27	TRBJ2-7	CASRSSRQGTYEQYF	TGTGCCAGCAGAAGCTCCAGACAGGGTACCTACGAGCAGTACTTC
few	.	TRBV12-3/TRBV12-4	TRBJ1-6	CASSTRQANSPLHF	TGTGCCAGCAGTACCCGACAGGCTAATTCACCCCTCCACTTT
.	.	TRBV2	TRBJ1-4	CASSETRMDEKLFF	TGTGCCAGCAGTGAAACCAGGATGGATGAAAAACTGTTTTTT
.	TRBD2	TRBV12-3/TRBV12-4	TRBJ2-2	CASSLRGVNTGELFF	TGTGCCAGCAGTTTACGGGGGGTGAACACCGGGGAGCTGTTTTTT
few	TRBD1	TRBV11-2	TRBJ2-4	CASSQRTGVNIQYF	TGTGCCAGCAGCCAGCGGACAGGGGTTAACATTCAGTACTTC
.	.	TRBV12-3/TRBV12-4	TRBJ1-1	CASSARWGYTEAFF	TGTGCCAGCAGTGCTAGGTGGGGGTACACTGAAGCTTTCTTT
.	TRBD2	TRBV12-3/TRBV12-4	TRBJ2-1	CASSFGERGPYNEQFF	TGTGCCAGCAGTTTCGGGGAGCGGGGACCTTACAATGAGCAGTTCTTC
.	.	TRBV28	TRBJ1-1	CASSLTGIGTEAFF	TGTGCCAGCAGTCTAACAGGGATAGGTACTGAAGCTTTCTTT
.	.	TRBV11-2	TRBJ2-4	CASGQLGEAPTQYF	TGTGCCAGCGGCCAACTAGGGGAGGCCCCCACACAGTACTTC
.	.	TRBV11-2	TRBJ1-2	CASSLDPLANYDYTF	TGTGCCAGCAGCTTAGATCCGTTGGCTAACTATGACTACACCTTC
.	TRBD1	TRBV29-1	TRBJ1-2	CSVGPGDSNYGYTF	TGCAGCGTGGGTCCCGGGGACAGTAACTATGGCTACACCTTC
.	.	TRBV12-3/TRBV12-4	TRBJ2-7	CASSTNTVEQYF	TGTGCCAGCAGTACAAACACCGTCGAGCAGTACTTC
.	TRBD2	TRBV9	TRBJ2-1	CASSVLADSYNEQFF	TGTGCCAGCAGCGTACTAGCGGACTCCTACAATGAGCAGTTCTTC
few	.	TRBV20-1	TRBJ2-5	CSAAWGTSEETQYF	TGCAGTGCAGCTTGGGGCACCTCCGAAGAGACCCAGTACTTC
.	TRBD1	TRBV29-1	TRBJ1-2	CSVGSRGRLHGYTF	TGCAGCGTTGGAAGCAGGGGGCGTCTTCATGGCTACACCTTC
few	TRBD2	TRBV10-1	TRBJ2-2	CASSLAGLTGELFF	TGCGCCAGCAGTCTAGCGGGGTTGACCGGGGAGCTGTTTTTT